This T cell receptor beta chain was sequenced in a study of T cells in tuberculosis listed by TCRdb under 2018. Background for the entire study: In the study, CD1B tetramers and high-throughput TCR immunosequencing were combined to characterize T cells specific for the mycobacterial lipid antigen glucose monomycolate (GMM). IGRA-negative adolescents, IGRA-positive adolescents with latent tuberculosis and adults with active tuberculosis, more than 9 per group, were compared in a South African clinical cohort. Active tuberculosis patient PBMC were archived before or within 7 days of starting standard anti-tuberculosis treatment. The research as a whole found: With the diverse GMM-specific repertoire as input, a classifier achieved 87% accuracy (AUROC around 0.88), whereas GEM motif frequencies as input gave 55% to 75% accuracy. Active tuberculosis TCR-alpha repertoires showed smaller mean NN-distances to GMM-specific TCRs than IGRA-negative controls, suggesting clonal expansion of these TCRs. The smaller NN-distances were partly driven by shorter CDR3-alpha lengths in active tuberculosis patients, and the difference for TCR-beta did not reach statistical significance. Clinical samples were chosen by availability of cryopreserved specimens, and active tuberculosis cases were adults while controls were adolescents.

Explained via the paper, the time point label denotes: new active TB diagnosis, blood taken before or within 7 days of starting treatment. The active tuberculosis patients were newly diagnosed, HIV-seronegative South African adults aged 18 years or older. Active tuberculosis was confirmed by positive sputum smear microscopy and/or positive M. tuberculosis culture. Immunosequencing of unsorted cryopreserved PBMC covered, on average, roughly 93,000 T cells per clinical donor. TCR libraries were generated with the immunoSEQ multiplex PCR assay, using TCR-beta and/or TCR-alpha/delta assays for each sample. Amplified TCR libraries were sequenced on the Illumina high-throughput platform. Regarding the original processing steps: Clustering and dimensionality reduction relied on pairwise TCRdist distances among GMM-specific receptors from T cells that were either sorted ex vivo or expanded in vitro. The score assigned to each clinical repertoire was mean NN-distance, meaning the average TCRdist to the nearest 10% of tetramer-positive reference sequences. To compute GEM TCR motif frequency, the fraction of unique TCRs matching known GEM sequences by V/J usage and CDR3 length was calculated. Active tuberculosis was classified by linear discriminant analysis with leave-one-out cross-validation, implemented in scikit-learn. TCRdb provides this immuneACCESS table in a form limited to in-frame rearrangements. Some clones are lacking; in checked studies, under half of them reflect an unresolved V gene, and why the rest are absent is not known. That table is the source of V, J and clone size, and D and trimming were worked out from the DNA. Present in this sample are about 34,000 clones, over 85% of which were seen just once. About an eighth of the sample lies in the top ten.

V has 6 bases trimmed and J has 1 base trimmed; junction bases matching no gene number 5. CDR1 and CDR2, looked up from the germline V gene, are MDHEN and SYDVKM. Including the terminal cysteine and phenylalanine, the CDR3 comprises 15 residues. Left in the record is the CDR3 DNA by itself, 45 bases read in frame from the first base. For this clone: Its antigen specificity is not known. One base away there is no much larger clone; base qualities are not given.

Recombination connected TRBV28 to TRBJ2-1, with 8 bases aligning to TRBD2. This TCR derives from an adult with tuberculosis. Sequencing was performed on PBMCs, taken at tuberculosis diagnosis. The CDR3 protein is CASRPGLASYNEQFF. Read as DNA, the sequence is TGTGCCAGCAGACCTGGACTAGCTTCCTACAATGAGCAGTTCTTC.